Each of the 8 T cell receptor beta chains below was sequenced from the same sample in a study of blood T cells in healthy people across ages. Combining a sample-barcoded 5' primer with a J-beta primer mix, a second PCR ran for roughly 6 to 12 cycles. TCRdb analysed the 5' RACE reads with MiXCR anew, one entry per CDR3 protein. The data show 590,000 or so distinct CDR3 sequences, about 30% seen once. The sequenced material came from blood. Every receptor here comes from a woman aged 80 or over in good health.

The chain uses TRBV20-1 and TRBJ2-5; tentative D call: TRBD2 (6 bases). The CDR3 consists of 17 residues. Germline CDR1 is DFQATT and CDR2 is SNEGSKA (reference sequence). V was clipped by 1 base and J by 1 base, with 19 bases between them. CDR3 in amino acids: CSARGLEGGGPQETQYF. CDR3 sequence (DNA): TGCAGTGCTAGAGGGTTGGAGGGTGGAGGCCCCCAAGAGACCCAGTACTTC.

This clonotype was seen a handful of times. The chain employs TRBV20-1 and TRBJ1-1; D uncertain. Per germline, CDR1 DFQATT and CDR2 SNEGSKA (reference sequence). Deletions cut 3 bases from V and 4 bases from J, with 9 bases between. The CDR3 covers 12 residues. CDR3 nucleotide sequence: TGCAGTGCTAGTCGGGTTGCCACTGAAGCTTTCTTT. This translates into CSASRVATEAFF.

As regards this clonotype: This may be a read error, as it is one base from a much larger clone. The chain employs TRBV9 and TRBJ2-4; TRBD1 aligns across 7 bases. Unmatched junction bases numbered 13, after V lost 3 bases and J lost 13 bases. This CDR3 is 14 amino acids long. CDR1 SGDLS and CDR2 YYNGEE come from the germline V gene. CDR3 residues: CASSAGDRFAKQYF. CDR3 DNA sequence: TGTGCCAGCAGCGCCGGGGACAGATTCGCCAAGCAGTACTTC.

The chain links TRBV30 to TRBJ1-5; D gene unclear. Trimming took 1 base from V and 1 from J, leaving 5 bases between them. The CDR3 runs 13 residues. Germline values: CDR1 GTSNPN, CDR2 SVGIG (reference sequence). For the CDR3, the DNA is TGTGCCTGGAGTGAGAACAGCAATCAGCCCCAGCATTTT. This encodes CAWSENSNQPQHF.

Comments on this clonotype: The junction departs from germline at one end; a sequencing error may be responsible. V gene TRBV7-9 combines with J gene TRBJ1-4; weak D call: TRBD1 (6 bases). CDR1 and CDR2 from the germline V gene are SEHNR and FQNEAQ (reference sequence). The CDR3 covers 15 residues. The CDR3 DNA follows: TGTGCCAGCATCCAAGGGGGAGTAACTAACGAAAAACTGTTTTTT. This encodes CASIQGGVTNEKLFF.

This clonotype was seen ten or more times. The chain combines TRBV7-9 with TRBJ2-7, with a tentative D call TRBD2 (6 bases). The CDR3 extends over 15 amino acids. Between the trimmed V and J ends, which lost 5 bases and 0 bases, there was a span of 14 bases. In germline, CDR1 is SEHNR, CDR2 FQNEAQ (reference sequence). CDR3 residues: CASSQLGGASYEQYF. The CDR3 nucleotides read TGTGCCAGCAGCCAGCTCGGCGGGGCCTCCTACGAGCAGTACTTC.

A remark on this clonotype: This may arise from a read error, as a much more abundant clone is one base away. The chain combines TRBV27 with TRBJ2-1; TRBD1 or TRBD2 may be the D gene (5 bases each). The CDR3 is 13 residues long. Germline-derived CDR1 and CDR2 are MNHEY and SMNVEV (reference sequence). The chain's CDR3 is CVSSLGTSGEQFF. DNA of the CDR3: TGTGTCAGCAGTTTGGGGACCTCGGGTGAGCAGTTCTTC.

This clonotype was detected many times. The V call is TRBV27, the J call TRBJ1-1, with D hard to call. The CDR3 is 14 residues long. Germline CDR1 MNHEY, CDR2 SMNVEV (reference sequence). V was pared by 2 bases and J by 0 bases, with 7 bases between. CDR3 loop: CASSLRAVNTEAFF. The DNA for the CDR3 is TGTGCCAGCAGTTTACGGGCCGTGAACACTGAAGCTTTCTTT.